This T cell receptor beta chain was observed in a study of blood T cell repertoires in COVID-19. CDR3 size: 15 residues. Germline V gene data show CDR1 as MDHEN and CDR2 as SYDVKM. Deletions cut 2 bases from V and 0 bases from J, with 11 bases between. Method: immunoSEQ multiplex PCR; TCRdb's copy keeps in-frame clones and lacks some. The data contain around 300,000 clones, 90% of them seen just once; the ten biggest clones take up 1%. The source material was peripheral blood. This clonotype originated in a woman between 35 and 50 years old with COVID-19, enrolled during active disease. The chain uses TRBV28 and TRBJ2-7; a possible D gene is TRBD1 (5 bases). The CDR3 sequence: CASSLRGSLSYEQYF. The CDR3 DNA is TGTGCCAGCAGTTTAAGGGGATCCCTCTCCTACGAGCAGTACTTC.